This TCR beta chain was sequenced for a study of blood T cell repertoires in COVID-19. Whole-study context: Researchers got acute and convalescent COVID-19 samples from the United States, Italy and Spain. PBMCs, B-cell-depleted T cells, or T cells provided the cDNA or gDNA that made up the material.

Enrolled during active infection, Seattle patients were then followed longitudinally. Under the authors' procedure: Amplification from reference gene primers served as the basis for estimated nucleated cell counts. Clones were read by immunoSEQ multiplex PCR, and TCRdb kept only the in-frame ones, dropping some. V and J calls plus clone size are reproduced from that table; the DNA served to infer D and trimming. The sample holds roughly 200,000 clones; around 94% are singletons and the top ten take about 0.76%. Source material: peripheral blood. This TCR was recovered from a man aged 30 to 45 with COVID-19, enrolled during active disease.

The CDR3, as DNA: TGTGCCAGCAGGGAGGGACAGGGGGCATCACCCCTCCACTTT. This gives the protein CASREGQGASPLHF. The V and J genes are TRBV2 and TRBJ1-6; TRBD1 matches 12 bases. The junction had 4 bases not matched to a gene; V was cut back by 6 bases and J by 10 bases. Germline V CDR1 and CDR2: SNHLY, FYNNEI. The CDR3 covers 14 residues. Full variable domain (rest looked up from reference TRBV2 and TRBJ1-6): EPEVTQTPSHQVTQMGQEVILRCVPISNHLYFYWYRQILGQKVEFLVSFYNNEISEKSEIFDDQFSVERPDGSNFTLKIRSTKLEDSAMYFCASREGQGASPLHFGNGTRLTVT.